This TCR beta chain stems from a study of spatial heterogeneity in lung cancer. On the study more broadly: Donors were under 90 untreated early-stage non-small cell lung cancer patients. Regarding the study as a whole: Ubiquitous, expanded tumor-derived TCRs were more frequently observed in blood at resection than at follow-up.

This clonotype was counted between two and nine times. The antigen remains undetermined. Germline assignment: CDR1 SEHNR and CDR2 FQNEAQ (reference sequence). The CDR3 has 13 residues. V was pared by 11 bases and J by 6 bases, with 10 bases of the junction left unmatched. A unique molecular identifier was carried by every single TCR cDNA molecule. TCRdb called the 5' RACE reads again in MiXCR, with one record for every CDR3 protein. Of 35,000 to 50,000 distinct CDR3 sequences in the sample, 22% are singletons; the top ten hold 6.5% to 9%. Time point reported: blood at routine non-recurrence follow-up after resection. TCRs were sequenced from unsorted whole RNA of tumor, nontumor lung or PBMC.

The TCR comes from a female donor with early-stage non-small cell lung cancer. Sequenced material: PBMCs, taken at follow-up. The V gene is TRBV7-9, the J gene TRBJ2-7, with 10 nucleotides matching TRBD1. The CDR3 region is CAVRGTGEGEQYF. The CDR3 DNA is TGTGCCGTCCGAGGGACAGGGGAGGGCGAGCAGTACTTC.